This T cell receptor beta chain was retrieved from a study of cytomegalovirus exposure and HLA in healthy donors (TCRdb year 2017). Looking at the study overall: According to an earlier analysis of 587 of the donors, about 170 million T cells yielded roughly 110 million unique TCR beta sequences and about 300 Gb of sequence data. All discovery cohort repertoires had been generated on a single sequencing platform. Alongside the repertoire data, information on donor age, sex, ethnicity and CMV serostatus was compiled. In a later analysis, previously published TCR beta repertoires from 666 donors were re-analyzed and high-resolution HLA genotyping was added so that TCR occurrence patterns could be studied. In an earlier analysis of over 550 of the donors, high-throughput TCR beta sequencing was used to judge whether each TCR beta V gene segment behaved as functional or pseudogenic. Of the roughly 390 genotyped donors, over 70% fell in the genetic ancestry cluster associated with self-reported Caucasian donors. The number of donors typed differed by locus, with about 629-630 for A, B, C, DRB1 and DQB1, 522 for DQA1, 600 to 610 for DPA1, and approximately 470 for DPB1. To predict cytomegalovirus infection status, the study combined high-throughput TCR immunosequencing, statistical association of individual TCRs with disease status, and machine learning. HLA typing covered class I and class II loci at four-digit resolution. Genome-wide SNP genotypes for about three fifths of the roughly 670 donors were used in a later genetic analysis, which treated that subset as a discovery cohort. In the later analysis, no new phenotypic data were used to find candidate immune exposures; instead, reliance was placed on TCR beta sequences and their occurrence across donors. Roughly 5 DR-DQ haplotypes were handled as single units for association and clustering, since linkage in the cohort was strong. Roughly 290 gigabases of sequencing data and roughly 80 million unique TCR sequences made up an early release that covered nearly 650 HLA-typed donors. Besides the first cohort of under 700 subjects, a separate validation cohort made up of around 120 different subjects was used. Among some 410 genotyped donors of the cohort, an average of approximately 240,000 unique TCR beta nucleotide sequences was sequenced per donor, of which 15% to 20% were non-productive. The aim of the study was to test whether cataloging public T cell receptors could identify signatures of past pathogen exposure. The study used immunosequencing to profile the T cell repertoires of several hundred subjects and linked those repertoires to cytomegalovirus serostatus. Points the paper makes about the study in general: In a later genetic analysis, fewer N-insertions in productive TCRs were reported among donors in an Asian-associated ancestry cluster than the roughly 640-donor mean. In a later analysis, 16,951 TCR beta sequences were associated with specific HLA alleles at a false discovery rate of 0.05. Only TCR beta chains were sequenced in this cohort, and the absence of alpha or paired-chain data limited detectable features. V-gene and J-gene trimming of TCR beta chains was associated with a missense DCLRE1C variant in a later genetic analysis, and the association was replicated in an independent cohort. A further reported finding was that TCR beta sequences accurately predicted the HLA-A and HLA-B alleles for most subjects in the first cohort. Most CMV-associated TCR beta chains appeared to be HLA-restricted in a later analysis, and the HLA associations seemed to be driven largely by CMV exposure. Presence/absence analyses assumed roughly uniform sequencing depth across donors, an assumption that may not hold. When HLA alleles, especially DR and DQ, strongly co-occurred, TCR associations were difficult to assign to individual alleles. Across donors, most TCR sequences were observed very rarely, whereas some public TCRs were present in many individuals. In vitro tests confirmed that a few of the cytomegalovirus-associated TCR beta chains recognize cytomegalovirus antigens. The earlier analysis of approximately 540 of the donors excluded roughly 16 rarely observed V segments, including chromosome 9 orphons, because counts were too low. A cluster of highly shared sequence variants was judged likely to represent a technical artifact of the sequencing pipeline. CMV serostatus was the only immune exposure information available for the cohort. A total of fewer than 200 TCR beta chains were listed by the study as associated with cytomegalovirus. Because the 87-base-pair reads could not distinguish some IMGT-functional V segments, including TRBV6-2 and TRBV6-3, those segments were excluded. In a later analysis, HLA-associated TCR beta chains showed more clonal expansion and lower generation probabilities than non-associated chains that were equally common. Linkage disequilibrium might explain the correlated functional status among segregating V segments, but an unknown experimental factor could not be excluded. In both the original and validation cohorts, the classifier was reported to diagnose cytomegalovirus status with high specificity and sensitivity. In an earlier analysis of roughly 560 of the donors, most TCR beta V segments were observed in productive rearrangements about 87% or about 30% of the time, broadly matching IMGT annotations. The authors suggested that the approach could potentially be generalized to other disease states and immunological phenotypes. According to a later analysis, TCR association rates differed among HLA loci, with DRB1 alleles showing the most associated TCRs and HLA-C alleles showing the fewest. Because HLA typing was missing for some donors at each locus, association tests included only the typed subset. In a later analysis, several top co-occurrence clusters were reported to appear linked to parvovirus B19, influenza, CMV and Epstein-Barr virus.

The cohort consisted of 600 to 750 healthy bone marrow donors. All cohort members were sampled while nominally healthy, although unrecorded immune exposures were likely present. The donor tested CMV seronegative and was one of the 352 seronegative cohort members. A peripheral blood sample was collected from each donor, and TCR beta sequencing was performed on peripheral blood mononuclear cells. Genomic DNA was extracted from the blood cell samples with the Qiagen DNeasy Blood Extraction Kit. This clone has more than one count but fewer than ten. It has no known antigen specificity. Per-nucleotide qualities are absent, and no much larger clonotype sits a single base away. Libraries were prepared through the immunoSEQ multiplex PCR assay. For the multiplex PCR, a mixture combining 60 forward primers for TCR Vbeta segments and 13 reverse primers for TCR Jbeta segments was used. Amplification of the CDR3 region of rearranged TCR beta genes was performed with a multiplex PCR assay on genomic DNA. On the Illumina HiSeq System, the amplified TCR beta libraries were sequenced as 87-base-pair reads. Concerning the study's data processing: A later analysis counted approximately 76 million unique TCR beta chains across the 666 repertoires, and 9.5 million to 11 million of these chains were shared by at least two donors. Raw reads were error-corrected and collapsed into unique sequences by a nearest-neighbor algorithm in which closely related sequences were merged to remove PCR and sequencing errors. Alignment of CDR3 sequences to IMGT reference sequences was used to assign V, D and J gene segments. For a sequence to be retained, a match of at least six nucleotides to both a V gene segment and a J gene segment was required. Rearrangements were called productive when the CDR3 lacked stop codons and stayed in frame with V and J; all others were non-productive. CDR3 was defined according to IMGT convention as the region running from the second conserved V-encoded cysteine to the conserved J-encoded phenylalanine. The earlier analysis of some 600 of the donors excluded sequences that lacked an unambiguous match to a single V gene segment. An earlier analysis of approximately 590 of the donors called V segments functional above 56.7% productive rearrangements and segregating when the between-donor standard deviation exceeded 5%. A statistical classification framework was built to diagnose cytomegalovirus status from the catalog of TCR beta chain sequences. A later analysis assigned V and J genes by comparing TCR nucleotide sequences with IMGT/GENE-DB human TR gene sequences. Using the TCRdist pipeline, a later analysis assigned CDR3 sequences along with most-parsimonious VDJ recombination scenarios. A later analysis defined each TCR beta chain by its CDR3 amino acid sequence plus V-gene family, and excluded reads lacking a unique V-gene family. As a way to deal with suspected cross-contamination and a sequencing artifact, a later analysis dropped 450 to 700 nucleotide sequences that were highly shared and had low generation probability. In a later analysis, a clonal expansion index for each public chain was calculated from normalized within-repertoire ranks of inferred template counts. A later analysis computed generation probabilities with a VDJ recombination model fitted to out-of-frame rearrangements, and checked the results against IGoR. In a later analysis, TCR-TCR, TCR-HLA and TCR-CMV co-occurrence was scored with hypergeometric tests, and a repertoire-size bias correction was applied to TCR pairs. In a later analysis, false discovery rates were estimated by permuting HLA or CMV assignments 20 times. In a later analysis, co-occurring TCRs were grouped using DBSCAN, and TCRdist sequence similarity was added for clustering within HLA-allele-positive subsets. Co-occurrence clustering excluded repertoires with fewer than 30,000 or more than 120,000 public chains, plus five with anomalous nucleotide sharing. Here the immuneACCESS table is served through TCRdb, limited to in-frame sequences with V and J called. Missing clones are a known gap in these copies; in checked studies unresolved V genes cover under half, and the rest lacks a known reason. D and trimming were read from the DNA, whereas the V and J calls and clone size are those reported in that table. This sample holds some 200,000 clones; approximately 84% were observed only once. Of the sample, 2.9% falls within the top ten clones.

Compared with germline, V lacks 2 bases and J lacks 3 bases; bases without a gene match: 10. Spanning cysteine to phenylalanine, the CDR3 consists of 17 amino acids. Only the CDR3 DNA is retained, 51 bases long and in frame from the first base. CDR1 and CDR2, looked up from the germline V gene, are MDHEN and SYDVKM. Sequencing was carried out using PBMCs. The clonotype comes from a female donor in good health and CMV-seronegative. This chain is built from TRBV28 and TRBJ2-3, with 8 bases aligning to TRBD2. CDR3 reads: CASSLTRSGSITDTQYF. The nucleotide sequence is given as TGTGCCAGCAGTTTAACTAGAAGCGGGAGTATTACAGATACGCAGTATTTT.